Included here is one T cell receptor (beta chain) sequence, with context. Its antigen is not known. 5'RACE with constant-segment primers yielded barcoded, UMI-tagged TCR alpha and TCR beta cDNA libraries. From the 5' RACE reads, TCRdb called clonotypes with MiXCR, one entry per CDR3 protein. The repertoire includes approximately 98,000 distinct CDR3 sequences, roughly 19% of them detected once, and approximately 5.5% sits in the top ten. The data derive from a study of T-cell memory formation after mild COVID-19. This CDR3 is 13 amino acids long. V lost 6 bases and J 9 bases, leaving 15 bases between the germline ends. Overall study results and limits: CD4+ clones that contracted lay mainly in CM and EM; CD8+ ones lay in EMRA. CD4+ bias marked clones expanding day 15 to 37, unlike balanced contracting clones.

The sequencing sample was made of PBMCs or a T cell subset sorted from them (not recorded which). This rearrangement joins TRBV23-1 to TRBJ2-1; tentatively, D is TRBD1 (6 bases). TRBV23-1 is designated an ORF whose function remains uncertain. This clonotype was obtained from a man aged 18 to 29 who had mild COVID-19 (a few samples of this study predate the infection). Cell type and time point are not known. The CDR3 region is CASSPGQLVEQFF. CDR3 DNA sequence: TGCGCCAGCAGCCCCGGACAGTTGGTTGAGCAGTTCTTC.